This T cell receptor beta chain was profiled in a study of CD8+ T cells in alopecia areata. Treatment of the sample: oral pan-JAK inhibitor, 5-10 mg twice daily. Study-wide points: Tofacitinib significantly lowered scalp clonality and expanded CD8+ clones among the top 100.

RNA extraction was followed by reverse transcription into cDNA, which acted as the sequencing template. Assay used: immunoSEQ multiplex PCR; TCRdb lists only in-frame clones, some missing. The sample lists 100,000 to 120,000 clones; 56% were seen once. About this clone itself: What it binds is unknown.

The material sequenced was CD4+ T cells sorted from blood, taken at week 24, from a patient treated with tofacitinib. The receptor was derived from a human donor with alopecia areata.

CDR3 DNA sequence: TGCGCCAGCAGCCAAGGGTTAGGGACTGGAAACACCATATATTTT. Translated, it gives CASSQGLGTGNTIYF. V and J are TRBV4-3 and TRBJ1-3; D is unclear. The length of the CDR3 is 15 residues. Trimming left V 1 base short and J 2 bases short, with 9 bases between. Germline CDR1 reads LGHNA; CDR2 reads YSLEER.